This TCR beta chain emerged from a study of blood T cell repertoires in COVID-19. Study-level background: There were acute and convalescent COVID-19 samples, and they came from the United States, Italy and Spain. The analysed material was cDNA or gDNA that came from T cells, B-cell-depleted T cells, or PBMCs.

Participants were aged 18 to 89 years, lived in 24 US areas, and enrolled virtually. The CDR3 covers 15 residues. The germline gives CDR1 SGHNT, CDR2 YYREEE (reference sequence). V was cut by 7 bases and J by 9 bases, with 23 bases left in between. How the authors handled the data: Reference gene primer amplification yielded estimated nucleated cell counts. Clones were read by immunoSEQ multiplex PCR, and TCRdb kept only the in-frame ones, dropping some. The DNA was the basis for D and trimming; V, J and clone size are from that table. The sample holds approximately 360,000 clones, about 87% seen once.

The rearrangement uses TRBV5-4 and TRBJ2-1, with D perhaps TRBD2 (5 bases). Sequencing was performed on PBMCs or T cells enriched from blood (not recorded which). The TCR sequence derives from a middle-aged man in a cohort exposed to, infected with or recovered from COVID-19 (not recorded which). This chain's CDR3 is CASGPVRDGLREQFF. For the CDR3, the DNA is TGTGCCAGCGGCCCGGTGAGGGATGGGCTCCGTGAGCAGTTCTTC. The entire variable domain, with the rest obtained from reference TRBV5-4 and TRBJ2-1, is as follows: ETGVTQSPTHLIKTRGQQVTLRCSSQSGHNTVSWYQQALGQGPQFIFQYYREEENGRGNFPPRFSGLQFPNYSSELNVNALELDDSALYLCASGPVRDGLREQFFGPGTRLTVL.